The 10 T cell receptor beta chains below come from one sample, sequenced in a study of T cell repertoires in cytomegalovirus infection. TCRdb processed the reads anew with MiXCR; each CDR3 protein has one entry. The top ten clones hold around an eighth of a sample with hundreds of thousands of distinct CDR3 sequences, around 31% of them seen once. The antigens for these receptors are not known. The specimen was cultured CD8+ T cells from PBMCs, collected from culture after CMV antigen stimulation. The source is a human donor in good health (CMV status not recorded). Some clones in this sample may be carry-over from other donors' samples.

This chain uses TRBV7-6 with TRBJ1-4; 7 bases are shared with TRBD1. V was clipped by 1 base and J by 4 bases; unmatched bases: 9. The CDR3 contains 17 residues. Germline CDR1 SGHVS, CDR2 FNYEAQ. This CDR3 reads CASSLGGGGADNEKLFF. CDR3 DNA: TGTGCCAGCAGCTTAGGTGGAGGGGGCGCAGATAATGAAAAACTGTTTTTT. The entire variable domain, with the rest obtained from reference TRBV7-6 and TRBJ1-4, is as follows: GAGVSQSPRYKVTKRGQDVALRCDPISGHVSLYWYRQALGQGPEFLTYFNYEAQQDKSGLPNDRFSAERPEGSISTLTIQRTEQRDSAMYRCASSLGGGGADNEKLFFGSGTQLSVL.

In this sample, this clonotype turned up many times. V is TRBV6-2 or TRBV6-3 and J is TRBJ2-1, with D hard to call. Trimming pared 5 bases from V and 3 bases from J, leaving 8 bases between. CDR1 is MNHEY and CDR2 is SVGEGT in the germline V gene. The CDR3 runs 13 residues. The CDR3 nucleotides read TGTGCCAGCAGTACCGGGCGCTACAATGAGCAGTTCTTC. Its translation: CASSTGRYNEQFF.

This sequence joins TRBV6-5 and TRBJ1-5; D is perhaps TRBD1 (6 bases). The length of the CDR3 is 15 residues. CDR1 MNHEY and CDR2 SVGAGI come from the germline V gene. Trimming removed 5 bases at V and 0 bases at J, with 11 bases between. CDR3 sequence reads: CASSKQGVSNQPQHF. The CDR3 bases are TGTGCCAGCAGTAAACAGGGAGTTAGCAATCAGCCCCAGCATTTT.

This clonotype was seen a few times. The chain employs TRBV7-9 and TRBJ2-3; the D gene is possibly TRBD1 (6 bases). CDR1 and CDR2 (germline): SEHNR, FQNEAQ (reference sequence). The length of the CDR3 is 15 residues. V lost 0 bases, J lost 2 bases, and 9 bases lay in between. The CDR3 region has the DNA TGTGCCAGCAGCTTAGCGCAGGGGACCACAGATACGCAGTATTTT. Residues: CASSLAQGTTDTQYF.

This clonotype has just a few counts. This chain connects TRBV7-9 to TRBJ2-3; 8 nucleotides align to TRBD1. The CDR3 covers 17 residues. Germline CDR1 reads SEHNR; CDR2 reads FQNEAQ (reference sequence). V trimming: 4 bases; J trimming: 8 bases; junction bases outside the gene matches: 17. The DNA of the CDR3 is TGTGCCAGCAGCTCCTCATCCGGGACAGGCCTCGTGGGTACGCAGTATTTT. Its protein product is CASSSSSGTGLVGTQYF.

The genes are TRBV4-3 and TRBJ2-2; no clear D. The germline CDR1 and CDR2 sequences are LGHNA and YSLEER. The CDR3 is 16 amino acids. V lost 0 bases, J lost 8 bases, and 16 bases lay in between. CDR3 loop: CASSQDPGTLRGELFF. DNA for the CDR3: TGCGCCAGCAGCCAAGATCCAGGCACGCTCAGAGGGGAGCTGTTTTTT.

In this sample, this clonotype turned up a few times. This chain uses TRBV15 with TRBJ2-7, with no clear D. The ends were cut back, 6 bases at V and 2 bases at J, with 14 bases in the middle. Germline assignment: CDR1 LNHNV and CDR2 YYDKDF (reference sequence). CDR3 size: 14 residues. The CDR3 loop reads CATSSRTTPYEQYV. The DNA of the CDR3 is TGTGCCACCAGTTCGCGGACGACCCCCTACGAGCAGTACGTC.

This clonotype was seen only a few times. The chain joins TRBV7-3 to TRBJ2-1; 8 bases are shared with TRBD2. This CDR3 has 16 residues. Germline V gene data show CDR1 as SGHTA and CDR2 as FQGTGA. J was trimmed by 4 bases and V by 3 bases; bases with no gene match: 8. CDR3 sequence reads: CASSLTLAAYYNEQFF. The CDR3 bases are TGTGCCAGCAGCTTGACACTAGCGGCATATTACAATGAGCAGTTCTTC.

This clonotype has a single count. The junction differs from germline at one of its ends, possibly a read error. The V and J genes are TRBV4-3 and TRBJ2-5; no reliable D call. In germline, CDR1 is LGHNA, CDR2 YSLEER. The length of the CDR3 is 15 residues. The CDR3 here is CASSQEGVEVETQYF. The CDR3 DNA sequence: TGCGCCAGCAGCCAAGAAGGAGTAGAGGTCGAGACACAGTACTTC.

V gene TRBV18 combines with J gene TRBJ2-5, with TRBD1 matching over 7 bases. The CDR3 is made up of 15 amino acids. Trimming took 3 bases from V and 2 from J; bases not matched to a gene: 6. CDR1 and CDR2 from the germline V gene are KGHSH and LQKENI. The chain's CDR3 is CASSPTGAAQETQYF. Written as DNA, the CDR3 is TGTGCCAGCTCACCTACAGGGGCCGCTCAAGAGACCCAGTACTTC.